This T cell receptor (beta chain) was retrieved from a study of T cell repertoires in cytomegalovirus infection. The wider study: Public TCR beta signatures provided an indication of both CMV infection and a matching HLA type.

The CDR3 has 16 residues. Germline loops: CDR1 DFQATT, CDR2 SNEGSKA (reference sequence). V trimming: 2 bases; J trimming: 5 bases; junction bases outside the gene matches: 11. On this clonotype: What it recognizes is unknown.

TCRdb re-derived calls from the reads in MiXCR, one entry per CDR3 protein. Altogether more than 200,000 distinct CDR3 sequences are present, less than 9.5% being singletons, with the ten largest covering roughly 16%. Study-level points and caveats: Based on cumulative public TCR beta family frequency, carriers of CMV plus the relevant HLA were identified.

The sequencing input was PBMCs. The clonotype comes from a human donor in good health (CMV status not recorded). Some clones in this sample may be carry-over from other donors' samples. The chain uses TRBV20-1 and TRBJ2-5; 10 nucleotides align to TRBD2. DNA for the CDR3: TGCAGTGCTAGATTACTAGCGGGGATCTCAGGGGAGACCCAGTACTTC. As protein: CSARLLAGISGETQYF.